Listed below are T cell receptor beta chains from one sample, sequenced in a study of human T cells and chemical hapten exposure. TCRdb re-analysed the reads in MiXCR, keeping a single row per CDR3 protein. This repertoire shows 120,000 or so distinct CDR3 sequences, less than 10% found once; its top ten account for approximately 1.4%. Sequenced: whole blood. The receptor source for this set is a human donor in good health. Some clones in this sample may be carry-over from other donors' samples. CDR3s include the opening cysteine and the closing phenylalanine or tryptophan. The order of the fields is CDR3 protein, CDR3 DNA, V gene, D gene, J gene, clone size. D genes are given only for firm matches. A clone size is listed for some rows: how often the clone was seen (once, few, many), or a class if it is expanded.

CASSETGYRYGYTF | TGTGCCAGCAGTGAAACAGGGTATCGGTATGGCTACACCTTC | TRBV6-1 | . | TRBJ1-2 | .
CASSYEGPPGEQFF | TGTGCCAGCAGTTACGAGGGCCCCCCGGGTGAGCAGTTCTTC | TRBV6-2/TRBV6-3 | . | TRBJ2-1 | .
CASSFFGLAGGRDEQYF | TGTGCCAGCAGTTTTTTTGGACTAGCGGGAGGCCGGGACGAGCAGTACTTC | TRBV12-3/TRBV12-4 | TRBD2 | TRBJ2-7 | .
CASSIQGPKNIQYF | TGTGCCAGCAGCATTCAGGGTCCCAAAAACATTCAGTACTTC | TRBV11-2 | . | TRBJ2-4 | .
CASSSDRRGGNEQFF | TGTGCCAGTAGCAGCGACAGGCGAGGTGGGAATGAGCAGTTCTTC | TRBV19 | . | TRBJ2-1 | .
CASSQDSGTMEETQYF | TGCGCCAGCAGCCAAGATTCGGGGACGATGGAAGAGACCCAGTACTTC | TRBV4-1 | . | TRBJ2-5 | few
CASSQDRKNTEAFF | TGCGCCAGCAGCCAAGACAGGAAGAACACTGAAGCTTTCTTT | TRBV4-1 | . | TRBJ1-1 | many
CASSLAVEEPNSPLHF | TGTGCCAGCAGTTTAGCTGTCGAGGAACCCAATTCACCCCTCCACTTT | TRBV12-3/TRBV12-4 | . | TRBJ1-6 | few
CASSPGTVTGELFF | TGTGCCAGCAGCCCTGGGACCGTCACCGGGGAGCTGTTTTTT | TRBV14 | . | TRBJ2-2 | many
CASSLSDPYTGELFF | TGTGCCAGCAGTTTGAGTGACCCCTACACCGGGGAGCTGTTTTTT | TRBV12-3/TRBV12-4 | . | TRBJ2-2 | .